This TCR beta chain stems from a study of cytomegalovirus exposure and HLA in healthy donors. Background on the study: Of the donors genotyped, 398 in all, about 81% fell in the Caucasian-associated ancestry cluster. Overall study results and limits: Accounts indicate the classifier identified cytomegalovirus status with strong specificity and sensitivity.

The primer mix had 60 Vbeta and 13 Jbeta primers. TCRdb's table, derived via immunoSEQ multiplex PCR, lists solely in-frame clones and lacks some. The data show over 120,000 clones, just under 85% seen once. About this clone: Its antigen is as yet unknown.

At sampling all donors were nominally healthy, likely with unrecorded immune exposures. The CDR3 loop spans 14 amino acids. Germline V gene sequence: CDR1 MDHEN, CDR2 SYDVKM. V was pared by 8 bases and J by 5 bases, with 16 bases between. The receptor was isolated from a woman aged 60-75 years in good health and CMV-seropositive. The sequenced sample was PBMCs. This chain uses TRBV28 with TRBJ1-5; a possible D gene is TRBD1 (5 bases). The CDR3 bases are TGTGCCAGCCGTCGGGGGGGAGGTGATCAGCCCCAGCATTTT. Residues: CASRRGGGDQPQHF.